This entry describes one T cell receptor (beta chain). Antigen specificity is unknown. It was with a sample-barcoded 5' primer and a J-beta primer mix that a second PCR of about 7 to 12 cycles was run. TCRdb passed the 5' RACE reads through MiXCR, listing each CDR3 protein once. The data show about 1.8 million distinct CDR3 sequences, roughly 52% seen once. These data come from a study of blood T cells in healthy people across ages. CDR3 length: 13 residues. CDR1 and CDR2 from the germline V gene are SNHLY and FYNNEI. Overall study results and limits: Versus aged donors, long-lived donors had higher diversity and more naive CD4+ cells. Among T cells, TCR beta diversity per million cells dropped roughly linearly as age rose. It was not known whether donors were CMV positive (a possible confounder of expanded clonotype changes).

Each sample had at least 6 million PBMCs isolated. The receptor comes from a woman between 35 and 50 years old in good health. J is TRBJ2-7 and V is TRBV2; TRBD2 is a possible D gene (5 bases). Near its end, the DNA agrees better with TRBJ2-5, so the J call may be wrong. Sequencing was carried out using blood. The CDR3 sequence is CAGRGLNGETQYF. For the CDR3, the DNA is TGTGCCGGCCGGGGTCTGAATGGGGAGACCCAGTACTTC.